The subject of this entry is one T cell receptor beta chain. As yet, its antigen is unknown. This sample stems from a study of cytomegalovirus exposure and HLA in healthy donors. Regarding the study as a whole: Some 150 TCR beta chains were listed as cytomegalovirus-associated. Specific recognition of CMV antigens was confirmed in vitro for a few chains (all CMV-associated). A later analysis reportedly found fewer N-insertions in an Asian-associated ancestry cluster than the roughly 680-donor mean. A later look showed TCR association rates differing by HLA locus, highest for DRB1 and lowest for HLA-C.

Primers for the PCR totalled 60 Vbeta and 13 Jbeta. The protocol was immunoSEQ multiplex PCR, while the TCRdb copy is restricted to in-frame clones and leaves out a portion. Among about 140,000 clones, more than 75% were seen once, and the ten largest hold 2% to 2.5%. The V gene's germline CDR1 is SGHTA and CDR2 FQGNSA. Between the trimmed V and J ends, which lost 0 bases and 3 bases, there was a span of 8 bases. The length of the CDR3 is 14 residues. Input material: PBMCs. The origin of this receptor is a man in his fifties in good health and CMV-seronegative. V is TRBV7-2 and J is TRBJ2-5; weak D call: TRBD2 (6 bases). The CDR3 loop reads CASSLASGKETQYF. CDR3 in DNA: TGTGCCAGCAGCTTAGCTAGCGGAAAAGAGACCCAGTACTTC.